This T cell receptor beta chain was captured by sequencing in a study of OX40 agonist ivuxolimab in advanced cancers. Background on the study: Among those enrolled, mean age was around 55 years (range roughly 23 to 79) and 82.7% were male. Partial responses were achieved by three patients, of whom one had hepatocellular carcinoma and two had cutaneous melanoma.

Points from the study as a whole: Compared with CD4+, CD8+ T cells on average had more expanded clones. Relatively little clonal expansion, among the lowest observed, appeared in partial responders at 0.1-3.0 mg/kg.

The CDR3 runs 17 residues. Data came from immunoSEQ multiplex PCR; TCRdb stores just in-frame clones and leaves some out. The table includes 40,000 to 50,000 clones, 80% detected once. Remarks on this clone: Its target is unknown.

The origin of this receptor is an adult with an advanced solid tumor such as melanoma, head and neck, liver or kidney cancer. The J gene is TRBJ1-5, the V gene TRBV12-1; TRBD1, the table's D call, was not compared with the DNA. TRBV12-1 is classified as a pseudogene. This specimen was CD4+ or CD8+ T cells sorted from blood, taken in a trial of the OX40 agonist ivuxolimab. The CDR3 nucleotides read TGTGCCAGCAGCTTAAGCTGGACAGGGCCTCCCAATCAGCCCCAGCATTTT. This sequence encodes CASSLSWTGPPNQPQHF.